This T cell receptor beta chain was retrieved from a study of Ad26.COV2.S vaccination and SARS-CoV-2 variants. On this clone itself: Its specificity is unknown.

General study points: Total T cell responses, in the TCR breadth and depth analyses, may have been underestimated.

Germline lookup yields CDR1 LNHDA and CDR2 SQIVND (reference sequence). V was pared by 5 bases and J by 11 bases, with 16 bases between. The CDR3 covers 14 residues. Using immunoSEQ multiplex PCR, the repertoire was profiled, and TCRdb retains in-frame clones only, with some absent. Altogether more than 40,000 clones are present, 65% to 90% being singletons, with the ten largest covering roughly 50%. Here the sequenced sample was peripheral blood, taken after recovery from COVID-19. This TCR was sampled from a human donor who had recovered from COVID-19. This chain uses TRBV19 with TRBJ1-6; D gene uncertain. CDR3 DNA sequence: TGTGCCAGTAGTTCGGACTCTGGTAGACCACCCCTCCACTTT. Translated: CASSSDSGRPPLHF.